Below, 19 T cell receptor beta chains from the same sample are listed, as sequenced in a study of cytomegalovirus exposure and HLA in healthy donors. The PCR employed 60 Vbeta primers together with 13 Jbeta primers. Only in-frame clones appear in the TCRdb table, and some are missing; sequencing was by immunoSEQ multiplex PCR. The table records 100,000 to 150,000 clones, 74% of them present only once. Sequenced sample: PBMCs. These receptors were obtained from a woman aged 45-59 years in good health and CMV-seropositive.

V gene TRBV19 combines with J gene TRBJ1-2; 8 nucleotides agree with TRBD1. This CDR3 region has 18 residues. Germline CDR1 reads LNHDA; CDR2 reads SQIVND (reference sequence). Trimming removed 6 bases from V and 0 bases from J; junction bases left unmatched: 15. CDR3 sequence: CASRSTGGRTRTNYGYTF. In DNA, the CDR3 is TGTGCCAGTAGAAGCACAGGGGGGCGAACAAGAACTAACTATGGCTACACCTTC.

CDR3 sequence (DNA): TGTGCCAGCAGCTCCGACTTGCGCTCCGGGTACAATGAGCAGTTCTTC. Translating gives CASSSDLRSGYNEQFF. The genes are TRBV7-9 and TRBJ2-1; D is unclear. The germline CDR1 and CDR2 sequences are SEHNR and FQNEAQ (reference sequence). This CDR3 region has 16 residues. Trimming stripped 4 bases from V and 4 bases from J, with 17 bases between.

In its sample, this clone was seen a few times. The chain carries TRBV9 and TRBJ1-1; TRBD1 matches at 8 bases. With V trimmed by 3 bases and J by 8 bases, 6 bases remained unmatched. This CDR3 contains 13 residues. Per the germline V gene, CDR1 is SGDLS and CDR2 is YYNGEE. CDR3 protein: CASSGRQGREAFF. CDR3 sequence (DNA): TGTGCCAGCAGCGGCCGACAGGGGAGAGAAGCTTTCTTT.

CDR3 nucleotides: TGTGCCGTTCGGGACAGCAACACCGGGGAGCTGTTTTTT. It specifies CAVRDSNTGELFF. The chain links TRBV6-1 to TRBJ2-2; TRBD1 aligns across 7 bases. This CDR3 has 13 amino acids. V gave up 11 bases and J gave up 2 bases; unmatched junction bases: 5. Germline-derived CDR1 and CDR2 are MNHNS and SASEGT.

In its sample, this clone was seen a few times. This chain links TRBV19 with TRBJ1-4, with 8 bases identical to TRBD1. Germline V gene lookup returns CDR1 LNHDA and CDR2 SQIVND (reference sequence). CDR3 length: 13 amino acids. Unmatched junction bases numbered 5, after V lost 6 bases and J lost 8 bases. The CDR3 DNA follows: TGTGCCAGTAGCCAGGGGGCCAAGGAAAAACTGTTTTTT. Protein sequence: CASSQGAKEKLFF.

This clone appeared a single time. V gene TRBV18 combines with J gene TRBJ1-3; D possibly corresponds to TRBD1 (6 bases). The V gene lost 3 bases and the J gene lost 0 bases, with 15 bases spanning the gap. The CDR3 has 17 residues. Looked up from germline, CDR1 is KGHSH and CDR2 is LQKENI. Here the CDR3 DNA reads TGTGCCAGCTCACCGTCAGGGGCTCAGAGCTCTGGAAACACCATATATTTT. Its protein is CASSPSGAQSSGNTIYF.

This clone was detected once. The chain couples TRBV11-3 to TRBJ2-3, with D maybe TRBD2 (6 bases). The CDR3 totals 16 residues. V was trimmed by 1 base and J by 2 bases, leaving 13 bases between them. Germline values: CDR1 SGHNT, CDR2 YENEEA. The CDR3 spells CASSLGRGTPTDTQYF. As DNA, the CDR3 is TGTGCCAGCAGCTTAGGACGGGGGACGCCCACAGATACGCAGTATTTT.

The CDR3 is CSVDTGGRSETQYF. CDR3 coding DNA: TGCAGCGTTGATACGGGGGGCAGGTCGGAGACCCAGTACTTC. The V call is TRBV29-1, the J call TRBJ2-5; possibly TRBD2 for D (7 bases). Germline CDR1 is SQVTM and CDR2 is ANQGSEA. V gave up 3 bases and J gave up 5 bases, with 16 bases separating them. This CDR3 is 14 amino acids long.

This chain links TRBV2 with TRBJ1-1, with D uncertain. V was cut by 8 bases and J by 5 bases, with 15 bases left in between. The CDR3 totals 13 residues. CDR1 is SNHLY, CDR2 FYNNEI, per germline. CDR3 bases: TGTGCCAGCTGTCGGGTATTAAAGACTGAAGCTTTCTTT. The encoded protein is CASCRVLKTEAFF.

The CDR3 protein is CAIRSTAGGNQPQHF. The CDR3 nucleotides read TGTGCCATCAGGAGTACAGCGGGCGGCAATCAGCCCCAGCATTTT. This chain connects TRBV10-3 to TRBJ1-5, with D unclear. V was pared by 6 bases and J by 2 bases, with 14 bases between. Germline lookup yields CDR1 ENHRY and CDR2 SYGVKD. This CDR3 has 15 amino acids.

The gene calls are TRBV10-3 and TRBJ2-3; tentative D call: TRBD2 (6 bases). V lost 6 bases, J lost 0 bases, and 10 bases lay in between. Germline V gene data show CDR1 as ENHRY and CDR2 as SYGVKD. The CDR3 extends over 14 amino acids. The DNA of the CDR3 is TGTGCCATCAGGGAGGGAGAAAGCACAGATACGCAGTATTTT. Translating gives CAIREGESTDTQYF.

This rearrangement joins TRBV7-8 to TRBJ1-4; TRBD1 matches 9 bases. The V and J ends lost 6 bases and 7 bases, in that order; junction bases with no gene match: 3. CDR1 and CDR2 (germline): SGHVS, FQNEAQ. This CDR3 has 13 amino acids. CDR3 sequence: CASRRQGGEKLFF. DNA for the CDR3: TGTGCCAGCAGGAGACAGGGGGGTGAAAAACTGTTTTTT.

The genes are TRBV7-8 and TRBJ1-5; D remains ambiguous. This CDR3 contains 13 residues. V was cut by 5 bases and J by 7 bases, with 12 bases left in between. Germline-derived CDR1 and CDR2 are SGHVS and FQNEAQ. The chain's CDR3 is CASSPTGSQPQHF. CDR3 coding DNA: TGTGCCAGCAGCCCAACGGGTAGCCAGCCCCAGCATTTT.

This clone was seen only once. This chain joins TRBV19 and TRBJ1-4; D is perhaps TRBD1 (6 bases). The germline V and J ends were trimmed by 1 base and 7 bases, with 13 bases remaining between them. The CDR3 has 15 amino acids. CDR1 is LNHDA and CDR2 is SQIVND in the germline V gene (reference sequence). The CDR3 bases are TGTGCCAGTAGTATAGCACAGGGCCTCGGTGAAAAACTGTTTTTT. As protein: CASSIAQGLGEKLFF.

This clone was observed a handful of times. The CDR3 spells CASSLSFGGTNQPQHF. The CDR3, as DNA: TGTGCCAGCAGTTTATCGTTTGGGGGCACCAATCAGCCCCAGCATTTT. The chain combines TRBV27 with TRBJ1-5, with D possibly being TRBD1 (6 bases). V was cut by 0 bases and J by 3 bases, with 12 bases left in between. There are 16 residues in the CDR3. CDR1 is MNHEY, CDR2 SMNVEV, per germline (reference sequence).

This chain uses TRBV7-2 with TRBJ2-4; weak D call: TRBD2 (6 bases). V was clipped by 2 bases and J by 5 bases, with 13 bases between them. Looked up from germline, CDR1 is SGHTA and CDR2 is FQGNSA. This CDR3 comprises 15 residues. The CDR3 DNA is TGTGCCAGCAGCTTAATGTTGGGAGGACAAAACATTCAGTACTTC. Amino acid sequence: CASSLMLGGQNIQYF.

The chain uses TRBV2 and TRBJ2-1; TRBD1 might be the D (6 bases). V shed 9 bases and J shed 7 bases, with 22 bases lying between them. Per the germline V gene, CDR1 is SNHLY and CDR2 is FYNNEI. This CDR3 is built from 15 residues. The CDR3 coding sequence is TGTGCCAGTCTGCTGCGGCCGCCAGGGGTGAATGAGCAGTTCTTC. The encoded protein is CASLLRPPGVNEQFF.

The gene calls are TRBV10-3 and TRBJ1-2; possible D gene TRBD1, 5 bases. The CDR3 is 15 amino acids. Germline V gives CDR1 ENHRY, CDR2 SYGVKD. V was shortened by 0 bases and J by 1 base, with 9 bases between the two germline ends. In DNA, the CDR3 is TGTGCCATCAGTGAGTCACAGGCCGATAACTATGGCTACACCTTC. Amino acids: CAISESQADNYGYTF.

The V call is TRBV6-4, the J call TRBJ1-6; D is perhaps TRBD1 (6 bases). V dropped 8 bases and J dropped 10 bases, with 27 bases sitting between them. Germline loops: CDR1 MRHNA, CDR2 SNTAGT. The CDR3 totals 17 residues. The CDR3, as DNA: TGTGCCAGCGCGCGAGGAGGAACGGGGGGGCTAAGATCACCCCTCCACTTT. The encoded protein is CASARGGTGGLRSPLHF.